The present T cell receptor (beta chain) was sequenced within a study of beta chain features in type 1 diabetes. Study-wide background: Age, gender, cell numbers and subset yield matched between patients and controls. Sorted cells examined across all samples numbered around 110,000,000.

Details on this clone: Its antigen is not known.

Study results and limitations: Compared with healthy donors, patients appeared to share more similar naive, central memory and regulatory TCRB repertoires. Shortening that was moderate but significant affected the TCRB CDR3s of Type 1 diabetes patients in all four CD4+ subsets.

Looked up from germline, CDR1 is LNHNV and CDR2 is YYDKDF (reference sequence). This CDR3 has 15 residues. J was trimmed by 4 bases and V by 3 bases; bases with no gene match: 2. The entirety of the isolated RNA underwent reverse transcription, so expressed TCRB transcripts were sequenced. Assay: immunoSEQ multiplex PCR; the TCRdb copy retains only in-frame clones and omits some. The table includes a few hundred thousand clones, around 25% detected once. The sample comprised naive CD4+ T cells from blood. The TCR was taken from a woman in her 30s with type 1 diabetes. V gene TRBV15 combines with J gene TRBJ2-5, with 13 bases matching TRBD2. The CDR3 bases are TGTGCCACCAGCAGTAGACTAGCGGGGGGAGAGACCCAGTACTTC. Encoded protein: CATSSRLAGGETQYF.